This T cell receptor (beta chain) was sequenced in a study of blood T cells in healthy people across ages. Germline assignment: CDR1 LGHDT and CDR2 YNNKEL (reference sequence). This CDR3 has 18 residues. V trimming: 4 bases; J trimming: 5 bases; junction bases outside the gene matches: 16. Primers used in a second PCR of about 6 to 11 cycles were a sample-barcoded 5' primer and a J-beta primer mix. TCRdb re-derived calls from the 5' RACE reads in MiXCR, one entry per CDR3 protein. The repertoire holds about 1,400,000 distinct CDR3 sequences, approximately 63% seen once, with 6.5% to 8.5% in the top ten.

This receptor was identified in a man aged 18 to 35 in good health. Sequences were obtained from blood. The V and J genes are TRBV3-1 and TRBJ2-1, with 8 bases that match TRBD2. CDR3 amino acids: CASSRPGRAGGHHNEQFF. The DNA of the CDR3 is TGTGCCAGCAGCCGCCCAGGTAGGGCGGGGGGCCACCACAATGAGCAGTTCTTC.